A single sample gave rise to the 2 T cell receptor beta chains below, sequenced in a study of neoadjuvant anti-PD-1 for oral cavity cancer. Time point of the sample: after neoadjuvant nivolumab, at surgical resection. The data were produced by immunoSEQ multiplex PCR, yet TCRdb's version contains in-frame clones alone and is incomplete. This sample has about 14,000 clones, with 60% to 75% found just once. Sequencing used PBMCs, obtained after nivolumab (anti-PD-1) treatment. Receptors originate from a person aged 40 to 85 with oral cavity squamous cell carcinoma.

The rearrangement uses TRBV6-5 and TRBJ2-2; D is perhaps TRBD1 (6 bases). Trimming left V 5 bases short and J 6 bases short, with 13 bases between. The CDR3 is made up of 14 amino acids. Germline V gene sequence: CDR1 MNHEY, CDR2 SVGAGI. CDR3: CASSRGIIAGELFF. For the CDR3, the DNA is TGTGCCAGCAGTAGGGGGATTATAGCCGGGGAGCTGTTTTTT.

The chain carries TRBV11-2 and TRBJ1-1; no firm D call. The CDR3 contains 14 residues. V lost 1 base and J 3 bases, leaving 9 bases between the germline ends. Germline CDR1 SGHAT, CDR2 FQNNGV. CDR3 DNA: TGTGCCAGCAGCTTAGTAGTCGGGGACACTGAAGCTTTCTTT. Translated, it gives CASSLVVGDTEAFF.